The TCR beta chain described here comes from a study of T cell repertoires in cytomegalovirus infection. TCRdb analysed the reads with MiXCR anew, one entry per CDR3 protein. This repertoire shows about 310,000 distinct CDR3 sequences, 25% found once; its top ten account for 13%. Concerning this clonotype: Its antigen is undetermined.

Looked up from germline, CDR1 is SGHDT and CDR2 is YYEEEE. With V trimmed by 3 bases and J by 2 bases, 10 bases remained unmatched. The CDR3 is 17 residues long. The rearrangement links TRBV5-6 to TRBJ2-2; 7 positions agree with TRBD2. The origin of this receptor is a human donor in good health (CMV status not recorded). Some clones in this sample may be carry-over from other donors' samples. Sequenced material: cultured PBMCs, taken from culture after CMV antigen stimulation. The CDR3: CASSWTWGGLNTGELFF. CDR3 in DNA: TGTGCCAGCAGCTGGACGTGGGGGGGGTTAAACACCGGGGAGCTGTTTTTT.